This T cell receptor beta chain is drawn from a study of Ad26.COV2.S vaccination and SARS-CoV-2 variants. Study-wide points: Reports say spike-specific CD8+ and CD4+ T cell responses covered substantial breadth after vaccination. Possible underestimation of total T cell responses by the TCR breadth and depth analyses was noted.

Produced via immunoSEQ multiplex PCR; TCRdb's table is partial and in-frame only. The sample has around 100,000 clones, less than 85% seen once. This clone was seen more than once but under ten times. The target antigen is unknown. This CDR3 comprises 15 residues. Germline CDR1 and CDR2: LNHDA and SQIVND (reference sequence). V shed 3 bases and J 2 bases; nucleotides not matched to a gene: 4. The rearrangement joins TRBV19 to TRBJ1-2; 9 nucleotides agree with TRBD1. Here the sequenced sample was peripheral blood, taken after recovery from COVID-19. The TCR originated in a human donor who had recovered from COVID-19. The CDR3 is CASSITGGRNYGYTF. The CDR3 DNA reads TGTGCCAGTAGTATTACAGGGGGCAGGAACTATGGCTACACCTTC.